This TCR beta chain was recovered during a study of blood T cell repertoires in COVID-19. The wider study: T cells, B-cell-depleted T cells, or PBMCs provided the cDNA or gDNA that served as material.

Germline lookup yields CDR1 MGHRA and CDR2 YSYEKL. The CDR3 has 16 residues. J gave up 2 bases and V 2 bases, and 3 bases lay outside the gene matches. Study processing details: It was from reference gene primer amplification that nucleated cell counts were estimated. This table comes from immunoSEQ multiplex PCR, and its TCRdb copy is limited to in-frame clones, with some not included. Clone size and the V and J calls come from that table; the DNA yielded D and trimming. The sample consists of nearly 350,000 clones, about 88% of them appearing once. Enrollment of patients from Seattle took place during active infection, with longitudinal follow-up.

The V gene is TRBV4-1, the J gene TRBJ2-2, with TRBD2 identical over 9 bases. The receptor was derived from a woman in her seventies with COVID-19, enrolled during active disease. The sequenced sample was peripheral blood. CDR3: CASSQSGGTNTGELFF. CDR3 coding DNA: TGCGCCAGCAGCCAAAGCGGGGGGACTAACACCGGGGAGCTGTTTTTT.